Described below is a single T cell receptor beta chain sequence and its context. Its antigen is undetermined. This CDR3 has 14 amino acids. Germline V gene lookup returns CDR1 LNHNV and CDR2 YYDKDF (reference sequence). This sample was included in a study of Graves' ophthalmopathy and Graves' hyperthyroidism. Investigators amplified TCR beta CDR3 regions from RNA transcripts. HTBI primers served in a first-round RT-PCR, which a second-round multiplex PCR followed. TCRdb reprocessed the multiplex PCR reads with MiXCR, giving one entry per CDR3 protein. The table shows about 590,000 distinct CDR3 sequences, with less than 40% occurring only once. Study-wide findings and caveats: Most expanded clonotypes from thyroid (those above 0.001 frequency) were also found in blood.

The sequenced material came from peripheral blood or thyroid tissue (not recorded which). The source of this sequence is an adult man with Graves' hyperthyroidism. The J gene is TRBJ2-7, the V gene TRBV15; D is unresolved. The J call is uncertain, as TRBJ2-1 better fits the DNA end. The CDR3 bases are TGTGCCACCAGCAGAGATGTACCACACCATGAGCAGTTCTTC. Encoded protein: CATSRDVPHHEQFF.